This T cell receptor beta chain was retrieved from a study of cytomegalovirus exposure and HLA in healthy donors. Findings of the study overall: V- and J-gene trimming in TCR beta was tied to a missense DCLRE1C variant by an analysis performed later.

The PCR had 60 Vbeta and 13 Jbeta primers. TCRdb's table, derived via immunoSEQ multiplex PCR, lists solely in-frame clones and lacks some. Of over 35,000 clones listed, 64% are singletons. Looked up from germline, CDR1 is SGHTA and CDR2 is FQGNSA. This CDR3 region has 19 residues. Germline trimming cut 7 bases from V and 1 base from J; bases unmatched to any gene: 12. Though probably carrying unrecorded immune exposures, donors were nominally healthy at sampling. The table lists this clone with a few counts. Its antigen remains unknown. The source of this sequence is a human donor in good health. What was sequenced was PBMCs. The rearrangement links TRBV7-2 to TRBJ2-6, with 11 bases identical to TRBD1. The CDR3 coding sequence is TGTGCCAGCACATATCCTAGGGGGACAGGGGGTTCTGGGGCCAACGTCCTGACTTTC. Translating gives CASTYPRGTGGSGANVLTF.